Listed here are 5 T cell receptor beta chains from one sample, sequenced in a study of blood T cell repertoires in COVID-19. Sequenced by immunoSEQ multiplex PCR; TCRdb stores in-frame clones only, minus some. The repertoire consists of 150,000 to 200,000 clones, with 86% occurring once and the leading ten covering under 3.5%. Sequencing was performed on peripheral blood. The receptors here all came from a woman aged 30 to 39 with active or convalescent COVID-19.

This clone has a single count. The chain uses TRBV9 and TRBJ1-2; D unclear. Between the trimmed V and J ends, which lost 0 bases and 8 bases, there was a span of 11 bases. Germline-derived CDR1 and CDR2 are SGDLS and YYNGEE. The CDR3 is made up of 13 amino acids. This CDR3 reads CASSVEVVGGYTF. CDR3 sequence (DNA): TGTGCCAGCAGCGTAGAAGTCGTGGGCGGCTACACCTTC.

In nucleotides, the CDR3 is TGTGCCAGCAGAAAGGCAGGGTTGACAGATACGCAGTATTTT. Protein: CASRKAGLTDTQYF. The chain employs TRBV28 and TRBJ2-3; D may be TRBD1 (5 bases). The CDR3 consists of 14 residues. CDR1 MDHEN and CDR2 SYDVKM come from the germline V gene. V was cut by 6 bases and J by 3 bases, with 13 bases left in between.

The genes are TRBV5-6 and TRBJ2-1; possible D gene TRBD2, 7 bases. Germline loops: CDR1 SGHDT, CDR2 YYEEEE. The CDR3 totals 18 residues. V shed 2 bases and J shed 0 bases, with 18 bases lying between them. This chain's CDR3 is CASSLRRGGRSSYNEQFF. CDR3 sequence (DNA): TGTGCCAGCAGCTTAAGGAGGGGGGGCCGGAGCTCCTACAATGAGCAGTTCTTC.

The chain couples TRBV10-3 to TRBJ2-1; 9 positions agree with TRBD1. This CDR3 is 13 amino acids long. With 10 bases clipped from V and 6 bases from J, the junction kept 7 bases outside the gene matches. The germline gives CDR1 ENHRY, CDR2 SYGVKD. CDR3 nucleotide sequence: TGTGCCACTACAGGGGGCGCTGGCAATGAGCAGTTCTTC. Protein product: CATTGGAGNEQFF.

The chain combines TRBV28 with TRBJ1-5, with TRBD1 matching 8 bases. The V segment lost 6 bases and the J segment 7 bases; nucleotides outside the gene matches: 8. CDR3 length: 14 amino acids. CDR1 is MDHEN and CDR2 is SYDVKM in the germline V gene. The CDR3 protein is CASRPGQGGQPQHF. The CDR3, as DNA: TGTGCCAGCAGACCAGGACAGGGAGGCCAGCCCCAGCATTTT. The whole variable domain, filled in from reference TRBV28 and TRBJ1-5, reads DVKVTQSSRYLVKRTGEKVFLECVQDMDHENMFWYRQDPGLGLRLIYFSYDVKMKEKGDIPEGYSVSREKKERFSLILESASTNQTSMYLCASRPGQGGQPQHFGDGTRLSIL.